These T cell receptor beta chains were read from a single sample in a study of T cell changes during pregnancy in multiple sclerosis. Clones were read by immunoSEQ multiplex PCR, and TCRdb kept only the in-frame ones, dropping some. The repertoire holds around 63,000 clones, with around 90% as singletons. The material was peripheral blood, obtained after pregnancy. These receptors were taken from a female donor with multiple sclerosis, enrolled in a pregnancy study. Both conserved end residues are part of each CDR3. The D gene is left open where the match is weak. Some rows mark clone size as missing; the rest say once, few, many or name a class of expanded clone.

>TRBJ2-1|TRBV5-1|.|TRBD2
TGCGCCAGCAGTCTGGGTAGCAGCGGGAATGAGGATGAGCAGTTCTTC
CASSLGSSGNEDEQFF
>TRBJ2-7|TRBV28|.|TRBD1
TGTGCCAGCAGCTCCGGGACAGGGGTGCACGAGCAGTACTTC
CASSSGTGVHEQYF
>TRBJ2-1|TRBV6-1|.|TRBD2
TGTGCCAGCAGTGAAGTGGGACTAGCGGGTAACAATGAGCAGTTCTTC
CASSEVGLAGNNEQFF
>TRBJ1-2|TRBV6-6|.|.
TGTGCCAGCAGTCCGAACCGAGGGTATGGCTACACCTTC
CASSPNRGYGYTF
>TRBJ2-1|TRBV4-3|.|TRBD2
TGCGCCAGCAGCCCACTGAGCGGGAGCTTTTACAATGAGCAGTTCTTC
CASSPLSGSFYNEQFF
>TRBJ2-3|TRBV19|once|TRBD2
TGTGCCAGTAGTATATCCGGGAGGGACACAGATACGCAGTATTTT
CASSISGRDTDTQYF
>TRBJ2-1|TRBV5-4|.|.
TGTGCCAGCAGCGGGATGATGTCCGGGATGGGCTACAATGAGCAGTTCTTC
CASSGMMSGMGYNEQFF
>TRBJ2-1|TRBV7-2|.|.
TGTGCCAGCAGCTTACAGGCTAGCGAGTCTTACAATGAGCAGTTCTTC
CASSLQASESYNEQFF
>TRBJ2-7|TRBV7-9|.|.
TGTGCCAGCAGCTCAAAAGCTCGGACGGGAACCTACGAGCAGTACTTC
CASSSKARTGTYEQYF
>TRBJ2-7|TRBV5-1|.|.
TGCGCCAGCGCTGCCGGTGCCTACGAGCAGTACTTC
CASAAGAYEQYF
>TRBJ2-7|TRBV27|.|.
TGTGCCAGCAGTTTTGCTAGGGGATGGACCTACGAGCAGTACTTC
CASSFARGWTYEQYF
>TRBJ2-5|TRBV18|.|TRBD2
TGTGCCAGCTCACAGACTAGCGGGGCCCTTTCCCCCCAAGAGACCCAGTACTTC
CASSQTSGALSPQETQYF
>TRBJ2-1|TRBV10-2|.|.
TGCGCCAGCAGTGAGTCGAGCCTCAATGGCAATGAGCAGTTCTTC
CASSESSLNGNEQFF
>TRBJ2-2|TRBV19|.|TRBD2
TGTGCCAGTAGTATACGGGAGGGCCGGGCCGGGGAGCTGTTTTTT
CASSIREGRAGELFF
>TRBJ2-3|TRBV6-1|.|TRBD2
TGTGCCAGCAATGGGGGGAGGGGTACAGATACGCAGTATTTT
CASNGGRGTDTQYF
>TRBJ2-1|TRBV29-1|few|.
TGCAGCGTCGCGACATCCTACTCCTACAATGAGCAGTTCTTC
CSVATSYSYNEQFF
>TRBJ2-7|TRBV14|once|TRBD1
TGTGCCAGCAGCCCAACCCCCACAGGGGTCTCCTACGAGCAGTACTTC
CASSPTPTGVSYEQYF
>TRBJ2-2|TRBV27|.|.
TGTGCCAGCAGTTCCGACTCAGAAAACACCGGGGAGCTGTTTTTT
CASSSDSENTGELFF
>TRBJ2-2|TRBV5-1|.|.
TGCGCCAGCAGCCCAGATCAGACCGGGGAGCTGTTTTTT
CASSPDQTGELFF
>TRBJ1-5|TRBV2|.|.
TGTGCCAGCAGTAACATGGGCTATCAGCCCCAGCATTTT
CASSNMGYQPQHF
>TRBJ1-2|TRBV6-5|.|TRBD1
TGTGCCAGCAGCCGGACAGGGGTCGGCTACACCTTC
CASSRTGVGYTF
>TRBJ2-5|TRBV19|.|.
TGTGCCAGTAGTCCCCGAGCTGGACACTTACAAGAGACCCAGTACTTC
CASSPRAGHLQETQYF
>TRBJ1-4|TRBV7-9|.|TRBD1
TGTGCCAGCAGCTTAGCTGTGAACGACGGACAGGAGGATGAAAAACTGTTTTTT
CASSLAVNDGQEDEKLFF
>TRBJ2-1|TRBV5-6|.|.
TGTGCCAGCAGCTTTGACCCCGGGGGTCGGGCCTACAATGAGCAGTTCTTC
CASSFDPGGRAYNEQFF
>TRBJ2-7|TRBV18|.|TRBD2
TGTGCCAGCTCACCACCTGGGGGGGTGGACGAGCAGTACTTC
CASSPPGGVDEQYF
>TRBJ2-5|TRBV28|.|TRBD2
TGTGCCAGCAGCCGTAGCGGGAGGGGAGAGACCCAGTACTTC
CASSRSGRGETQYF
>TRBJ2-1|TRBV4-1|.|TRBD2
TGCGCCAGCAGCCCAACTAGCGGGGAGTACAATGAGCAGTTCTTC
CASSPTSGEYNEQFF
>TRBJ2-7|TRBV6-5|few|TRBD2
TGTGCCAGCAGTTACACTAGCGGCTCCTACGAGCAGTACTTC
CASSYTSGSYEQYF
>TRBJ2-7|TRBV6-1|.|.
TGTGCCAGCAGACTTGGGGGCCTCAACTACGAGCAGTACTTC
CASRLGGLNYEQYF
>TRBJ2-7|TRBV5-4|.|TRBD1
TGTGCCAGCAGCCGAGGGGGGACAGGGAACGAGCAGTACTTC
CASSRGGTGNEQYF
>TRBJ2-7|TRBV4-2|.|TRBD2
TGTGCCAGCAGCCAAGATCTAGCGGGCGGTTTCTCCTACGAGCAGTACTTC
CASSQDLAGGFSYEQYF
>TRBJ2-7|TRBV7-9|.|.
TGTGCCAGCAGCTTGGGACAAAGCTCCTACGAGCAGTACTTC
CASSLGQSSYEQYF
>TRBJ2-1|TRBV10-1|.|TRBD2
TGCGCCAGCAGTCGGGAGGGAGATGAGCAGTTCTTC
CASSREGDEQFF
>TRBJ2-7|TRBV30|.|TRBD2
TGTGCCTGGGGGGTGACTAGCGGTACCGAGCAGTACTTC
CAWGVTSGTEQYF
>TRBJ2-2|TRBV6-4|once|.
TGTGCCAGCAGTGACTCGAAGGGGGGGAAACTGTTTTTT
CASSDSKGGKLFF
>TRBJ1-5|TRBV2|.|.
TGTGCCAGCAGTGAAGCATCCGGGTCCGGGGGTCGTCAGCCCCAGCATTTT
CASSEASGSGGRQPQHF
>TRBJ2-7|TRBV5-1|.|TRBD2
TGCGCCAGCACCATAACCACTAGCGGGCCGACCTACGAGCAGTACTTC
CASTITTSGPTYEQYF
>TRBJ2-7|TRBV6-1|.|TRBD1
TGTGCCAGCAGTGGTTTGGTGCTGGGGACAGGGGGTTACGAGCAGTACTTC
CASSGLVLGTGGYEQYF
>TRBJ2-7|TRBV4-1|.|.
TGCGCCAGCAGCCAACCCCAAGGGAGCTCCGATTCCTACGAGCAGTACTTC
CASSQPQGSSDSYEQYF
>TRBJ2-3|TRBV23-1|.|.
TGCGCCAGCAGTCCCCCTTCCACTCTAGCGCGTAGCACAGATACGCAGTATTTT
CASSPPSTLARSTDTQYF
>TRBJ2-7|TRBV7-2|.|TRBD1
TGTGCCAGCAGCCCGGGACAGGGGTTGGAGCAGTACTTC
CASSPGQGLEQYF
>TRBJ1-1|TRBV18|.|.
TGTGCCAGCTCCGTATCGAACACTGAAGCTTTCTTT
CASSVSNTEAFF
>TRBJ2-5|TRBV6-5|.|TRBD1
TGTGCCAGCAGTCGACAGGGGGAGACCCAGTACTTC
CASSRQGETQYF
>TRBJ2-7|TRBV5-4|.|TRBD2
TGTGCCAGCACCTGGACTAGCGGGGGAACCTACGAGCAGTACTTC
CASTWTSGGTYEQYF
>TRBJ2-7|TRBV2|.|TRBD1
TGTGCCAGCGGACAGGGCGGCCACTACGAGCAGTACTTC
CASGQGGHYEQYF
>TRBJ2-7|TRBV14|.|TRBD2
TGTGCCAGCAGCCCCTGGGGAGGGGACTACGAGCAGTACTTC
CASSPWGGDYEQYF
>TRBJ2-7|TRBV14|.|.
TGTGCCAGCAGAAGGGGGGGAAGGGGCGAGCAGTACTTC
CASRRGGRGEQYF
>TRBJ1-2|TRBV28|.|TRBD1
TGTGCCAGCAGTATAGGGACAGGGCTATACTATGGCTACACCTTC
CASSIGTGLYYGYTF
>TRBJ1-2|TRBV7-2|.|TRBD1
TGTGCCAGCAGCCAAGGGACAGGGGGTGGCTACACCTTC
CASSQGTGGGYTF
>TRBJ1-4|TRBV30|.|.
TGTGCCGGGACGGAGCAGGGTGAAAAACTGTTTTTT
CAGTEQGEKLFF
>TRBJ2-7|TRBV29-1|.|.
TGCAGCGCTCTAAGGGGCCTGTACGAGCAGTACTTC
CSALRGLYEQYF
>TRBJ2-7|TRBV11-2|.|TRBD2
TGTGCCAGCAGCTTAGATTCACTAGCGACCTACGAGCAGTACTTC
CASSLDSLATYEQYF
>TRBJ2-3|TRBV7-9|.|TRBD1
TGTGCCAGCAGCTTAGGAGGACAGGCGTCAGATACGCAGTATTTT
CASSLGGQASDTQYF
>TRBJ2-7|TRBV18|.|TRBD1
TGTGCCAGCTCACCAATCGATTCCGGGACAGGGGGGCACGAGCAGTACTTC
CASSPIDSGTGGHEQYF
>TRBJ2-1|TRBV9|.|TRBD2
TGTGCCAGCAGCGTAACGACTAGCGGGAGTCACCATGAGCAGTTCTTC
CASSVTTSGSHHEQFF
>TRBJ2-1|TRBV27|.|.
TGTGCCAGCAGTTTATTTAGAGGGCGGGGAATGGTGCAGTTCTTC
CASSLFRGRGMVQFF
>TRBJ2-6|TRBV5-1|.|.
TGCGCCAGCAACGCGGGCTCTGGGGCCAACGTCCTGACTTTC
CASNAGSGANVLTF
>TRBJ2-1|TRBV5-6|.|TRBD2
TGTGCCAGCAGCGGGGGGACTAGCTCCTCCTACAATGAGCAGTTCTTC
CASSGGTSSSYNEQFF
>TRBJ2-2|TRBV4-1|.|TRBD1
TGCGCCAGCAGCCCCTTAGGACAGGGGGCGCCGGGCACCGGGGAGCTGTTTTTT
CASSPLGQGAPGTGELFF